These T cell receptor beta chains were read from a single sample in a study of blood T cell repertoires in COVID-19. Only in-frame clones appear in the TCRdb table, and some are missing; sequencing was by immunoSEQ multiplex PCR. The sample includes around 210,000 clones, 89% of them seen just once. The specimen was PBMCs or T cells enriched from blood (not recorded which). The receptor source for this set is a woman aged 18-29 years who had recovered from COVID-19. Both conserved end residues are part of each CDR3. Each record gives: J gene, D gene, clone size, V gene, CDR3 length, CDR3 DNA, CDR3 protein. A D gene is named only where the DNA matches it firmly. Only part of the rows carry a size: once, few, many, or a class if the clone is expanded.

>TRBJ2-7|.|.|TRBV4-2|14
TGTGCCAGCAGCCAAGCGGTTAGCTCCTACGAGCAGTACTTC
CASSQAVSSYEQYF
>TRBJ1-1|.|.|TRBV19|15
TGTGCCAGTAGTATAGATCGCACAGCAAGGACTGAAGCTTTCTTT
CASSIDRTARTEAFF
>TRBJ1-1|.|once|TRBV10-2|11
TGCGCCAGTGGGGGCTTGGGTGAAGCTTTCTTT
CASGGLGEAFF
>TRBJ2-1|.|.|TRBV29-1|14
TGCAGCGCCCTAGGGGTTAACTCCTACAATGAGCAGTTCTTC
CSALGVNSYNEQFF
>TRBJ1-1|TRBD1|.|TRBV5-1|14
TGCGCCAGCAGCGGGGGGACAGGCAACACTGAAGCTTTCTTT
CASSGGTGNTEAFF
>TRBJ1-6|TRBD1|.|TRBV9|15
TGTGCCAGCAGCGACCTTGACCGGGACAGCTCACCCCTCCACTTT
CASSDLDRDSSPLHF
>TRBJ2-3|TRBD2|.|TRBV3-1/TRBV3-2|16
TGTGCCAGCAGCCAAGATCGGCTAGCGGGGGTGGATACGCAGTATTTT
CASSQDRLAGVDTQYF
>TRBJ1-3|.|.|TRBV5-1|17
TGCGCCAGCAGCTTGTTTCCAGGGGTACTCTCTGGAAACACCATATATTTT
CASSLFPGVLSGNTIYF
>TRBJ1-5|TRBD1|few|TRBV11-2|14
TGTGCCAGCAGCTTAGACAGGGGGGATCAGCCCCAGCATTTT
CASSLDRGDQPQHF
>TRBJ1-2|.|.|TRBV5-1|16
TGCGCCAGCAGCCTACACGTCAAACAGGGATCTGATGGCTACACCTTC
CASSLHVKQGSDGYTF
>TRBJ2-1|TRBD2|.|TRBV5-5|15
TGTGCCAGCAGCTCCCCCAGCGGGGGATACAATGAGCAGTTCTTC
CASSSPSGGYNEQFF
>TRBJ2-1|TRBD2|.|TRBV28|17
TGTGCCAGCAGTTTCCTTGGACTAGCGGGGGATGACAATGAGCAGTTCTTC
CASSFLGLAGDDNEQFF
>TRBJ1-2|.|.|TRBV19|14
TGTGCCAGTAGTCCCGGACTTCGTAACTATGGCTACACCTTC
CASSPGLRNYGYTF
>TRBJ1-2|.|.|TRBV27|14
TGTGCCAGCAGTTTGGCAGGGGATAGCTATGGCTACACCTTC
CASSLAGDSYGYTF
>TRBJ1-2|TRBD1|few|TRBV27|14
TGTGCCAGCAGTTGGGCAGGGGGCGAGTATGGCTACACCTTC
CASSWAGGEYGYTF
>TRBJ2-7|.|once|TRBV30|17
TGTGCCTGGAGTGGCGGCCGACTCGCTATCAGCTCCTACGAGCAGTACTTC
CAWSGGRLAISSYEQYF
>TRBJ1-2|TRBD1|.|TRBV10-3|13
TGTGCCATCAGGACACAGGGGAACTACGGCTACACCTTC
CAIRTQGNYGYTF
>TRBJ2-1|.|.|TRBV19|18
TGTGCCAGTAGTACAGCGGGTGTCTCCAAGAGCTCCTACAATGAGCAGTTCTTC
CASSTAGVSKSSYNEQFF
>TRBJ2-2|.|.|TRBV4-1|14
TGCGCCAGCAGCCAAGTGGGTAGCGCCGGGGAGCTGTTTTTT
CASSQVGSAGELFF
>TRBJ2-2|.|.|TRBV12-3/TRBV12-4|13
TGTGCCAGCAGTTTGGGGGGTACGGGGGAGCTGTTTTTT
CASSLGGTGELFF
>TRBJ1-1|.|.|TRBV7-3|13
TGTGCCAGCAGTCGATCCGGGGACACTGAAGCTTTCTTT
CASSRSGDTEAFF
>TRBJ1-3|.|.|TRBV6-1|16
TGTGCCAGCAGTGAATTGCGCAGGGGCTCTGGAAACACCATATATTTT
CASSELRRGSGNTIYF
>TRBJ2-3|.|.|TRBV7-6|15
TGTGCCAGCAGCCCTCCGGCCGGGGTCGCAGATACGCAGTATTTT
CASSPPAGVADTQYF
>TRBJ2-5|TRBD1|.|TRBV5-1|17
TGCGCCAGCAGCTTGGGACTCTCACAGGGGTACCAAGAGACCCAGTACTTC
CASSLGLSQGYQETQYF
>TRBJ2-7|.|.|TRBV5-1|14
TGCGCCAGCAAACCCCCGACAGGTACCTACGAGCAGTACTTC
CASKPPTGTYEQYF
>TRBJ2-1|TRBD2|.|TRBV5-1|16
TGCGCCAGCAGCCCTGGGACTAGCGGCCCCTACAATGAGCAGTTCTTC
CASSPGTSGPYNEQFF
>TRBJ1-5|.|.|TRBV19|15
TGTGCCAGTAGTATTTGGGGGGGGAGCAATCAGCCCCAGCATTTT
CASSIWGGSNQPQHF
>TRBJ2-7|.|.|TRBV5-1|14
TGCGCCAGCAGCTTGGTGCCAGACAACTACGAGCAGTACTTC
CASSLVPDNYEQYF
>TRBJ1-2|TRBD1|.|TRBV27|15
TGTGCCAGCAGTTTATCGTTGGGACAGGGTGGTGGCTACACCTTC
CASSLSLGQGGGYTF
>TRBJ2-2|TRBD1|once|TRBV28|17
TGTGCCAGCAGTCTCCCGGACAGGGAGGTGAACACCGGGGAGCTGTTTTTT
CASSLPDREVNTGELFF
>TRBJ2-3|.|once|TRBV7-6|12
TGTGCCAGCAGCTCCTACGGAGATACGCAGTATTTT
CASSSYGDTQYF
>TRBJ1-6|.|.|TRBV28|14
TGTGCCAGCAGTTTTTACCCTACTAATTCACCCCTCCACTTT
CASSFYPTNSPLHF
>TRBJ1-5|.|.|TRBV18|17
TGTGCCAGCTCACCGAACGGGGGGAGGGGGAGCAATCAGCCCCAGCATTTT
CASSPNGGRGSNQPQHF
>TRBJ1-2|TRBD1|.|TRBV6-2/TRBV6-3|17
TGTGCCAGCAGTTACTCGGTTCGGCAACCAGGGGGTTATGGCTACACCTTC
CASSYSVRQPGGYGYTF
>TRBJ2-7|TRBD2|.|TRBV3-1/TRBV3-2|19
TGTGCCAGCAGCCACGTCGGGACTAGCGGGGGTGACCTCTCCTACGAGCAGTACTTC
CASSHVGTSGGDLSYEQYF
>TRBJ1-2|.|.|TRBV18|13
TGTGCCAGCTCGCTACAGGACAACTATGGCTACACCTTC
CASSLQDNYGYTF
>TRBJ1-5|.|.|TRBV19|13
TGTGCCAGTAGTAGGAGCCGCCAGCAGCCCCAGCATTTT
CASSRSRQQPQHF
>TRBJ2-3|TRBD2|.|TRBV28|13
TGTGCCAGCAGTTCAGCGGGGACAGATACGCAGTATTTT
CASSSAGTDTQYF